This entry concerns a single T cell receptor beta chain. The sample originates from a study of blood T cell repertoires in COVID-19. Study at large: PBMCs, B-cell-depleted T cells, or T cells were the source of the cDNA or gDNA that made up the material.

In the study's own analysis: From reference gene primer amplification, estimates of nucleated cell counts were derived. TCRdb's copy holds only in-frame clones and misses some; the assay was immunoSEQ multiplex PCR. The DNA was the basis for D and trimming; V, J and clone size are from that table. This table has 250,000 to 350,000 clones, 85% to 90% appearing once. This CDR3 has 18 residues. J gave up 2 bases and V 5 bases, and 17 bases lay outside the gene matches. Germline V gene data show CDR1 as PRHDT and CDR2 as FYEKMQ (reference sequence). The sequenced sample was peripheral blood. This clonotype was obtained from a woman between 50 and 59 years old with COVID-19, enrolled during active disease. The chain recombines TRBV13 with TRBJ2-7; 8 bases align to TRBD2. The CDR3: CASSPLTRAGGATYEQYF. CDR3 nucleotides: TGTGCCAGCAGCCCCCTCACAAGGGCGGGAGGCGCCACCTACGAGCAGTACTTC.